The 8 T cell receptor beta chains in this list originate from one sample, sequenced in a study of blood T cell repertoires in COVID-19. Produced via immunoSEQ multiplex PCR; TCRdb's table is partial and in-frame only. The table includes some 200,000 clones, around 82% detected once. Source material: peripheral blood. The receptor set was obtained from a woman in her 70s with acute or convalescent COVID-19.

This chain joins TRBV10-3 and TRBJ1-4; 9 bases align to TRBD1. V gave up 5 bases and J gave up 7 bases; unmatched junction bases: 5. The germline V gene encodes CDR1 ENHRY and CDR2 SYGVKD. This CDR3 is built from 14 residues. CDR3 loop: CAISLNRGREKLFF. The CDR3 nucleotides are TGTGCCATCAGTTTAAACAGGGGGCGTGAAAAACTGTTTTTT.

The gene calls are TRBV29-1 and TRBJ2-1, with a tentative D call TRBD1 (6 bases). Trimming removed 3 bases from V and 0 bases from J, with 12 bases in between. The V gene's germline CDR1 is SQVTM and CDR2 ANQGSEA. The CDR3 length is 15 residues. The CDR3 is CSVDTTGISYNEQFF. CDR3 coding DNA: TGCAGCGTTGACACGACAGGAATCTCCTACAATGAGCAGTTCTTC.

This clone occurred many times. The chain carries TRBV19 and TRBJ2-1, with TRBD1 matching 7 bases. Germline values: CDR1 LNHDA, CDR2 SQIVND (reference sequence). With V trimmed by 6 bases and J by 4 bases, 6 bases remained unmatched. This CDR3 region has 14 residues. This chain's CDR3 is CASRWTGSYNEQFF. The CDR3 DNA is TGTGCCAGTAGGTGGACAGGTTCGTACAATGAGCAGTTCTTC.

J is TRBJ2-1 and V is TRBV7-6, with 9 bases identical to TRBD2. This CDR3 contains 16 residues. The V segment lost 4 bases and the J segment 9 bases; nucleotides outside the gene matches: 13. Looked up from germline, CDR1 is SGHVS and CDR2 is FNYEAQ. DNA for the CDR3: TGTGCCAGCAGCTCATCCTCGGGACTAGCCCCGATTGAGCAGTTCTTC. Its protein is CASSSSSGLAPIEQFF.

The chain employs TRBV10-3 and TRBJ2-1; 7 bases match TRBD1. Germline-derived CDR1 and CDR2 are ENHRY and SYGVKD. The CDR3 is made up of 17 amino acids. V lost 0 bases, J lost 8 bases, and 13 bases stayed unmatched. The chain's CDR3 is CAISESTATGPDYEQFF. The CDR3 nucleotides are TGTGCCATCAGTGAGTCGACTGCGACAGGGCCAGACTATGAGCAGTTCTTC.

The V and J genes are TRBV9 and TRBJ2-7, with 9 bases lining up with TRBD1. The CDR3 consists of 16 residues. The V gene end was trimmed by 0 bases and the J gene end by 5 bases; junction bases not matched to a gene: 9. Germline values: CDR1 SGDLS, CDR2 YYNGEE. CDR3 protein: CASSVVDRGLIDEQYF. The CDR3 DNA follows: TGTGCCAGCAGCGTAGTGGACAGGGGTTTGATAGACGAGCAGTACTTC. Combining the CDR3 with reference TRBV9 and TRBJ2-7 gives the whole variable domain DSGVTQTPKHLITATGQRVTLRCSPRSGDLSVYWYQQSLDQGLQFLIQYYNGEERAKGNILERFSAQQFPDLHSELNLSSLELGDSALYFCASSVVDRGLIDEQYFGPGTRLTVT.

This clone was counted many times. This chain joins TRBV27 and TRBJ2-2, with 9 bases matching TRBD1. The CDR3 is 15 residues long. V lost 2 bases, J lost 5 bases, and 3 bases stayed unmatched. Germline values: CDR1 MNHEY, CDR2 SMNVEV (reference sequence). In nucleotides, the CDR3 is TGTGCCAGCAGTTTAGCAGGACAGGGGACCGGGGAGCTGTTTTTT. This encodes CASSLAGQGTGELFF.

The V gene is TRBV30, the J gene TRBJ1-4; 7 bases match TRBD1. Germline CDR1 and CDR2: GTSNPN and SVGIG (reference sequence). The ends lost 3 bases at V and 3 bases at J; junction bases unmatched: 4. This CDR3 is 14 amino acids long. The CDR3 region is CAWSAGGPNEKLFF. The CDR3 region has the DNA TGTGCCTGGAGCGCAGGGGGGCCTAATGAAAAACTGTTTTTT.